Below, 17 T cell receptor beta chains from the same sample are listed, as sequenced in a study of beta chain features in type 1 diabetes. Reverse transcription of all isolated RNA meant that expressed TCRB transcripts were sequenced. Libraries were prepared by immunoSEQ multiplex PCR; TCRdb keeps only in-frame clonotypes and omits some of them. The top ten clones hold around 0.65% of a sample with 150,000 to 190,000 clones, 7.5% to 10% of them seen once. The specimen was central memory CD4+ T cells from blood. The receptor set was obtained from a man aged 18 to 29 in good health.

Of note for this clone: Other DNA sequences in this sample translate to the same CDR3. The rearrangement uses TRBV30 and TRBJ2-7; no clear D gene. CDR1 and CDR2 (germline): GTSNPN, SVGIG (reference sequence). Trimming removed 3 bases from V and 2 bases from J, with 17 bases in between. The CDR3 covers 15 residues. The CDR3 spells CAWSPPRDLTYEQYF. The CDR3 bases are TGTGCCTGGAGCCCCCCCCGCGACTTGACCTACGAGCAGTACTTC.

At least ten counts were recorded for this clone. The J gene is TRBJ2-5, the V gene TRBV5-4; maybe TRBD1 (6 bases). V lost 3 bases and J 1 base, leaving 10 bases between the germline ends. The CDR3 has 14 amino acids. Germline V lookup: CDR1 SGHNT, CDR2 YYREEE (reference sequence). The CDR3 nucleotides read TGTGCCAGCAGCTCACAGGGTACCCAAGAGACCCAGTACTTC. Translating it yields CASSSQGTQETQYF.

This clone was counted between two and nine times. The gene calls are TRBV9 and TRBJ2-1; TRBD2 matches 9 bases. This CDR3 contains 15 residues. CDR1 is SGDLS, CDR2 YYNGEE, per germline. Unmatched junction bases numbered 9, after V lost 4 bases and J lost 7 bases. The CDR3 region is CASSSGGTSINEQFF. For the CDR3, the DNA is TGTGCCAGCAGCTCGGGGGGGACTAGCATAAATGAGCAGTTCTTC.

This clone was observed a handful of times. The CDR3, as DNA: TGTGCCAGCACACAGGTGGGGGGTTACGGGGCCAACGTCCTGACTTTC. This translates into CASTQVGGYGANVLTF. J is TRBJ2-6 and V is TRBV5-5, with D perhaps matching TRBD2 (6 bases). Germline V gene sequence: CDR1 SGHKS, CDR2 YYEKEE (reference sequence). The CDR3 is 16 amino acids. Trimming removed 6 bases from V and 4 bases from J, with 17 bases in between.

In this sample, this clone turned up a few times. The chain joins TRBV20-1 to TRBJ2-7; 10 nucleotides align to TRBD1. This CDR3 contains 11 residues. Trimming at V came to 6 bases and at J to 7 bases, leaving 3 bases not matched to a gene. In germline, CDR1 is DFQATT, CDR2 SNEGSKA (reference sequence). CDR3 loop: CSAGQGGEQYF. The CDR3 DNA sequence: TGCAGTGCAGGACAGGGGGGGGAGCAGTACTTC.

This clone was detected ten times or more. The V and J genes are TRBV27 and TRBJ1-4, with 8 bases that match TRBD1. CDR1 MNHEY and CDR2 SMNVEV come from the germline V gene (reference sequence). This CDR3 has 14 residues. The V and J ends lost 2 bases and 11 bases, in that order; junction bases with no gene match: 7. CDR3 in DNA: TGTGCCAGCAGTTTAGGTCAGGGGGCGGGTAAACTGTTTTTT. Residues: CASSLGQGAGKLFF.

The V and J genes are TRBV5-1 and TRBJ2-7, with 9 bases fitting TRBD1. The CDR3 is 15 amino acids. J lost 2 bases, V lost 5 bases, and 8 bases had no gene match. The germline gives CDR1 SGHRS, CDR2 YFSETQ. The CDR3 loop reads CASSSGQGQTYEQYF. CDR3 in DNA: TGCGCCAGCAGTTCCGGACAGGGGCAAACCTACGAGCAGTACTTC.

The chain is built from TRBV5-4 and TRBJ2-2; TRBD1 agrees at 8 bases. The V segment lost 3 bases and the J segment 3 bases; nucleotides outside the gene matches: 4. Per germline, CDR1 SGHNT and CDR2 YYREEE (reference sequence). This CDR3 contains 15 residues. The CDR3 loop is CASSSDRVDTGELFF. The CDR3 coding sequence is TGTGCCAGCAGCTCGGACAGGGTGGACACCGGGGAGCTGTTTTTT.

In DNA, the CDR3 is TGTGCCAGCAGCGGTAGCGGGAGGAAAGATACGCAGTATTTT. It specifies CASSGSGRKDTQYF. The V and J genes are TRBV6-5 and TRBJ2-3; 10 bases line up with TRBD2. The CDR3 sequence is 14 residues long. Trimming took 6 bases from V and 5 from J; bases not matched to a gene: 5. CDR1 and CDR2 (germline): MNHEY, SVGAGI.

This chain joins TRBV7-9 and TRBJ2-5; 7 bases fit TRBD1. Per germline, CDR1 SEHNR and CDR2 FQNEAQ (reference sequence). Germline trimming cut 0 bases from V and 2 bases from J; bases unmatched to any gene: 6. The CDR3 has 16 amino acids. DNA of the CDR3: TGTGCCAGCAGCTTAGCGATACAGGGGCCGCAAGAGACCCAGTACTTC. This translates into CASSLAIQGPQETQYF.

The chain carries TRBV9 and TRBJ2-2; TRBD1 matches at 8 bases. Germline V CDR1 and CDR2: SGDLS, YYNGEE. The CDR3 is 16 amino acids. J was trimmed by 3 bases and V by 0 bases; bases with no gene match: 4. This CDR3 reads CASSVGTGKDTGELFF. DNA of the CDR3: TGTGCCAGCAGCGTAGGGACAGGGAAGGACACCGGGGAGCTGTTTTTT. Using reference TRBV9 and TRBJ2-2 for the parts outside the CDR3, the full variable domain is DSGVTQTPKHLITATGQRVTLRCSPRSGDLSVYWYQQSLDQGLQFLIQYYNGEERAKGNILERFSAQQFPDLHSELNLSSLELGDSALYFCASSVGTGKDTGELFFGEGSRLTVL.

The chain is built from TRBV2 and TRBJ1-2, with TRBD1 matching over 7 bases. Germline CDR1 SNHLY, CDR2 FYNNEI. The ends lost 2 bases at V and 8 bases at J; junction bases unmatched: 8. This CDR3 comprises 14 residues. CDR3 protein: CASSETRQGPGYTF. CDR3 sequence (DNA): TGTGCCAGCAGTGAAACCCGACAGGGCCCGGGCTACACCTTC. The full variable domain, with the rest looked up from reference TRBV2 and TRBJ1-2, is EPEVTQTPSHQVTQMGQEVILRCVPISNHLYFYWYRQILGQKVEFLVSFYNNEISEKSEIFDDQFSVERPDGSNFTLKIRSTKLEDSAMYFCASSETRQGPGYTFGSGTRLTVV.

V and J are TRBV5-1 and TRBJ2-1; D might be TRBD1 (6 bases). The V gene lost 0 bases and the J gene lost 5 bases, with 12 bases spanning the gap. Germline loops: CDR1 SGHRS, CDR2 YFSETQ. The CDR3 has 15 residues. The CDR3 protein is CASSLVQGSNNEQFF. CDR3 in DNA: TGCGCCAGCAGCTTGGTACAGGGTTCAAACAATGAGCAGTTCTTC.

This clone turned up a few times. The chain carries TRBV6-5 and TRBJ1-1; possible D gene TRBD1, 5 bases. Germline CDR1 reads MNHEY; CDR2 reads SVGAGI. The ends were cut back, 6 bases at V and 2 bases at J, with 10 bases in the middle. The CDR3 totals 13 residues. The CDR3 DNA follows: TGTGCCAGCAGGCGGACACAAAACACTGAAGCTTTCTTT. Translated: CASRRTQNTEAFF.

This chain links TRBV19 with TRBJ2-2; TRBD1 aligns across 10 bases. V gave up 6 bases and J gave up 7 bases; unmatched junction bases: 11. Germline CDR1 reads LNHDA; CDR2 reads SQIVND (reference sequence). The CDR3 is 16 amino acids. CDR3 amino acids: CASRTNTGTGDGELFF. CDR3 sequence (DNA): TGTGCCAGTAGGACCAATACCGGGACAGGGGACGGGGAGCTGTTTTTT.

This clone was seen more than once but under ten times. This chain joins TRBV7-3 and TRBJ2-7; the D is unclear. The germline V gene has CDR1 SGHTA and CDR2 FQGTGA. With 7 bases removed from V and 0 bases from J, the gap between germline ends came to 10 bases. The CDR3 totals 13 residues. CDR3 nucleotides: TGTGCCAGCAAAAACACATTCTCCTACGAGCAGTACTTC. This translates into CASKNTFSYEQYF.

CDR3 nucleotide sequence: TGTGCCAGCAGCCTTCTAGCGGGGGTTCAGACCGGGGAGCTGTTTTTT. Translated: CASSLLAGVQTGELFF. The chain links TRBV7-2 to TRBJ2-2; 10 bases agree with TRBD2. This CDR3 contains 16 residues. Trimming removed 5 bases from V and 5 bases from J; junction bases left unmatched: 8. Germline V gives CDR1 SGHTA, CDR2 FQGNSA.